The clone carrying this TCR beta chain was seen only a few times. What it binds is not known. From the RT-PCR reads, TCRdb called clonotypes with MiXCR, one entry per CDR3 protein. Seen here are approximately 680,000 distinct CDR3 sequences, 15% to 17% observed once, and the top ten hold roughly 11%. This sample was taken from a study of response to subunit inactivated influenza vaccine. Study-wide findings and caveats: The study's authors posited that every seasonal influenza vaccination enlists few new T cells.

The material sequenced was PBMCs from blood, taken less than 13 days after vaccination. This clonotype originated in a man aged 50-59 years who received an inactivated influenza vaccine.

The CDR3 is CASSSPDSIEQYF. Written as DNA, the CDR3 is TGTGCCAGCAGCTCCCCGGATTCGATAGAACAGTACTTC. The chain combines TRBV7-6 with TRBJ2-7; D not resolved. The CDR3 totals 13 residues. Germline CDR1 is SGHVS and CDR2 is FNYEAQ. The V gene lost 4 bases and the J gene lost 10 bases, with 17 bases spanning the gap.